One T cell receptor beta chain is described in this entry. The CDR3 has 16 amino acids. Germline lookup yields CDR1 SGHTA and CDR2 FQGNSA. J lost 2 bases, V lost 6 bases, and 13 bases had no gene match. These data are taken from a study of blood T cell repertoires in COVID-19. The repertoire was sequenced with immunoSEQ multiplex PCR; TCRdb's copy has only in-frame clones and lacks some. This sample has more than 200,000 clones, with 80% found just once. The chain couples TRBV7-2 to TRBJ2-7; TRBD1 agrees at 7 bases. Sample: PBMCs or T cells enriched from blood (not recorded which). The receptor comes from a man aged 30-40 years with acute COVID-19. The CDR3 region is CASSHGTEHVAYEQYF. Written as DNA, the CDR3 is TGTGCCAGCAGTCACGGGACAGAACACGTCGCCTACGAGCAGTACTTC.